These 5 T cell receptor beta chains share one sample of origin, sequenced in a study of T cells after yellow fever vaccination. Each CDR3 protein gets one entry after TCRdb re-called the 5' RACE reads with MiXCR. The sample carries 200,000 to 300,000 distinct CDR3 sequences, about an eighth recorded once. Source: CD4+ T cells sorted from PBMCs, taken 45 days after the yellow fever booster vaccination. The receptors originated from a young man who received the YFV17D yellow fever vaccine.

This clonotype was counted only a few times. This rearrangement joins TRBV20-1 to TRBJ2-2; D is perhaps TRBD2 (5 bases). Trimming cost V 0 bases and J 5 bases, with 19 bases left between them. The CDR3 extends over 17 amino acids. Germline V lookup: CDR1 DFQATT, CDR2 SNEGSKA (reference sequence). The CDR3 nucleotides are TGCAGTGCTAGAGATACCGAGCGGCAACGAGATACCGGGGAGCTGTTTTTT. This encodes CSARDTERQRDTGELFF.

The rearrangement links TRBV6-2 or TRBV6-3 to TRBJ2-1; a possible D gene is TRBD2 (6 bases). Germline values: CDR1 MNHEY, CDR2 SVGEGT. The CDR3 sequence is 13 residues long. Trimming cost V 8 bases and J 8 bases, with 16 bases left between them. The CDR3 reads CASVGLPIHEQFF. CDR3 DNA: TGTGCCAGCGTGGGACTTCCTATCCATGAGCAGTTCTTC.

This rearrangement joins TRBV5-1 to TRBJ2-5, with TRBD1 matching 8 bases. V was clipped by 4 bases and J by 2 bases; unmatched bases: 10. Germline CDR1 and CDR2: SGHRS and YFSETQ. The CDR3 runs 16 residues. CDR3 bases: TGCGCCAGCAGCAGCCGGACAGGGCGGGTACAAGAGACCCAGTACTTC. Protein product: CASSSRTGRVQETQYF. Looking up the rest from reference TRBV5-1 and TRBJ2-5 gives the full variable domain: KAGVTQTPRYLIKTRGQQVTLSCSPISGHRSVSWYQQTPGQGLQFLFEYFSETQRNKGNFPGRFSGRQFSNSRSEMNVSTLELGDSALYLCASSSRTGRVQETQYFGPGTRLLVL.

A few counts support this clonotype. The chain joins TRBV15 to TRBJ2-7, with a tentative D call TRBD2 (5 bases). The CDR3 is made up of 15 amino acids. Trimming removed 0 bases from V and 3 bases from J, with 12 bases in between. Germline values: CDR1 LNHNV, CDR2 YYDKDF (reference sequence). The DNA for the CDR3 is TGTGCCACCAGCAGAGATGGAGGCGGGTACTACGAGCAGTACTTC. As protein: CATSRDGGGYYEQYF.

This rearrangement joins TRBV10-3 to TRBJ2-1, with TRBD2 matching 8 bases. The CDR3 is 16 amino acids. The junction had 5 bases not matched to a gene; V was cut back by 4 bases and J by 0 bases. The germline CDR1 and CDR2 sequences are ENHRY and SYGVKD. The CDR3 coding sequence is TGTGCCATCAGTGGGAAACTAGCGGACTCCTACAATGAGCAGTTCTTC. It yields the protein CAISGKLADSYNEQFF.